Below are 25 T cell receptor beta chains sequenced from a single sample in a study of radiotherapy plus CTLA-4 blockade in lung cancer. Clones were sequenced by immunoSEQ multiplex PCR, and TCRdb holds only the in-frame ones, with some missing. The top ten clones hold 0.84% of a sample with about 100,000 clones, around four fifths of them seen once. The material was peripheral blood, obtained from a patient treated with radiotherapy plus ipilimumab. The receptors were gathered from a human donor with non-small cell lung cancer who had stable disease on radiotherapy plus ipilimumab.

This clone is a singleton in its sample. This chain uses TRBV18 with TRBJ2-3; no clear D gene. Looked up from germline, CDR1 is KGHSH and CDR2 is LQKENI. The germline V and J ends were trimmed by 2 bases and 1 base, with 10 bases remaining between them. The length of the CDR3 is 15 residues. CDR3: CASSPAGGGTDTQYF. DNA of the CDR3: TGTGCCAGCTCACCAGCCGGTGGGGGCACAGATACGCAGTATTTT.

The chain employs TRBV30 and TRBJ1-4; 7 positions match TRBD1. Looked up from germline, CDR1 is GTSNPN and CDR2 is SVGIG (reference sequence). The ends lost 0 bases at V and 7 bases at J; junction bases unmatched: 5. The length of the CDR3 is 14 residues. CDR3 amino acids: CAWSVSGGGEKLFF. CDR3 nucleotides: TGTGCCTGGAGTGTATCAGGGGGGGGTGAAAAACTGTTTTTT.

The rearrangement uses TRBV30 and TRBJ1-4; weak D call: TRBD1 (6 bases). This CDR3 is built from 14 residues. V shed 4 bases and J shed 7 bases, with 16 bases lying between them. Germline CDR1 reads GTSNPN; CDR2 reads SVGIG (reference sequence). CDR3 sequence reads: CAWNRETRTEKLFF. For the CDR3, the DNA is TGTGCCTGGAACAGGGAGACCCGGACTGAAAAACTGTTTTTT. Complete variable domain (other parts from reference TRBV30 and TRBJ1-4): SQTIHQWPATLVQPVGSPLSLECTVEGTSNPNLYWYRQAAGRGLQLLFYSVGIGQISSEVPQNLSASRPQDRQFILSSKKLLLSDSGFYLCAWNRETRTEKLFFGSGTQLSVL.

V and J are TRBV2 and TRBJ2-7; 8 bases agree with TRBD2. This CDR3 has 15 residues. J lost 1 base, V lost 8 bases, and 10 bases had no gene match. Germline lookup yields CDR1 SNHLY and CDR2 FYNNEI. The CDR3 region is CASLGVAGRSYEQYF. The DNA for the CDR3 is TGTGCCAGCTTGGGGGTAGCGGGGCGATCCTACGAGCAGTACTTC.

This chain connects TRBV19 to TRBJ1-4; 9 bases are shared with TRBD1. The CDR3 spans 14 residues. From germline, CDR1 is LNHDA and CDR2 SQIVND (reference sequence). The ends lost 10 bases at V and 1 base at J; junction bases unmatched: 4. The CDR3: CATSDRGTNEKLFF. The CDR3 DNA reads TGTGCCACCTCGGACAGGGGAACTAATGAAAAACTGTTTTTT.

The chain has TRBV27 and TRBJ1-6, with D possibly being TRBD1 (5 bases). V lost 0 bases and J lost 1, with 13 bases in between. Germline CDR1 MNHEY, CDR2 SMNVEV (reference sequence). This CDR3 is built from 18 residues. The CDR3 DNA reads TGTGCCAGCAGTTTATCCGCCGAGAGGGGATCCTATAATTCACCCCTCCACTTT. Amino acid sequence: CASSLSAERGSYNSPLHF.

This clone appeared a few times. The V gene is TRBV10-2, the J gene TRBJ1-1, with D possibly TRBD1 on 6 matching bases. Germline V lookup: CDR1 WSHSY, CDR2 SAAADI. This CDR3 comprises 14 residues. Deletions cut 7 bases from V and 3 bases from J, with 15 bases between. The CDR3 DNA is TGCGCCAGCACCCTACAGGGTCGCGACACTGAAGCTTTCTTT. Amino acid sequence: CASTLQGRDTEAFF.

The J gene is TRBJ2-3, the V gene TRBV7-3; 7 bases are a match to TRBD1. The CDR3 consists of 15 residues. After removal of 4 bases from V and 2 bases from J, the junction contained 6 bases not matched to a gene. Germline V gene lookup returns CDR1 SGHTA and CDR2 FQGTGA. This CDR3 reads CASSSTGQSTDTQYF. In DNA form, the CDR3 reads TGTGCCAGCAGCTCTACGGGACAGTCCACAGATACGCAGTATTTT.

The chain joins TRBV5-1 to TRBJ2-3; 13 nucleotides match TRBD2. The J segment lost 3 bases and the V segment lost 0 bases, leaving 4 bases of the junction unmatched. This CDR3 contains 17 residues. Germline V lookup: CDR1 SGHRS, CDR2 YFSETQ. CDR3 DNA: TGCGCCAGCAGCTTGGGAAGGACTAGCGGGAGTACAGATACGCAGTATTTT. Translation: CASSLGRTSGSTDTQYF.

The chain combines TRBV11-2 with TRBJ2-1; 11 bases align to TRBD2. Germline lookup yields CDR1 SGHAT and CDR2 FQNNGV. This CDR3 comprises 19 residues. V lost 4 bases to trimming and J lost 0 bases; unmatched junction nucleotides: 11. The CDR3 spells CASSSSRGTSGVSYNEQFF. As DNA, the CDR3 is TGTGCCAGCAGCTCCTCCCGGGGGACTAGCGGCGTCTCCTACAATGAGCAGTTCTTC.

This clone was observed once. The gene calls are TRBV9 and TRBJ2-7, with TRBD1 matching over 11 bases. Germline values: CDR1 SGDLS, CDR2 YYNGEE. After removal of 0 bases from V and 3 bases from J, the junction contained 11 bases not matched to a gene. CDR3 size: 18 residues. The CDR3 loop is CASSVGRTGGGSVYEQYF. In DNA form, the CDR3 reads TGTGCCAGCAGCGTAGGAAGGACAGGGGGCGGGTCAGTCTACGAGCAGTACTTC.

This sequence joins TRBV27 and TRBJ2-6; 8 bases align to TRBD1. The CDR3 spans 16 residues. Losses at the gene ends were 5 bases for V and 4 bases for J; bases not matched to a gene: 7. Per germline, CDR1 MNHEY and CDR2 SMNVEV (reference sequence). The CDR3 DNA reads as TGTGCCAGCAGTCCATATACAGGGGGAGGGGCCAACGTCCTGACTTTC. It translates to CASSPYTGGGANVLTF.

This clone is a singleton in its sample. The V gene is TRBV7-9, the J gene TRBJ1-2; D perhaps matches TRBD1 (5 bases). CDR1 SEHNR and CDR2 FQNEAQ come from the germline V gene (reference sequence). Trimming took off 1 base at V and 0 bases at J, with 9 bases between the two ends. This CDR3 is 15 amino acids long. This CDR3 reads CASSLEGRSNYGYTF. DNA for the CDR3: TGTGCCAGCAGCTTAGAGGGACGGTCTAACTATGGCTACACCTTC.

The rearrangement uses TRBV30 and TRBJ1-1; a possible D gene is TRBD1 (5 bases). Looked up from germline, CDR1 is GTSNPN and CDR2 is SVGIG (reference sequence). V gave up 3 bases and J gave up 0 bases, with 11 bases separating them. This CDR3 has 14 amino acids. CDR3 loop: CAWSPGGLNTEAFF. CDR3 in DNA: TGTGCCTGGAGCCCCGGGGGATTGAACACTGAAGCTTTCTTT.

The chain couples TRBV7-3 to TRBJ2-1, with 9 bases fitting TRBD1. CDR1 is SGHTA and CDR2 is FQGTGA in the germline V gene. This CDR3 spans 14 amino acids. Trimming took 5 bases from V and 7 from J; bases not matched to a gene: 6. CDR3 sequence reads: CASSAAGTGNEQFF. The CDR3 DNA follows: TGTGCCAGCAGCGCGGCCGGGACAGGGAATGAGCAGTTCTTC.

This clone has just one count. The V call is TRBV28, the J call TRBJ1-4; TRBD1 agrees at 7 bases. The CDR3 covers 14 residues. V shed 5 bases and J 8 bases; nucleotides not matched to a gene: 8. Germline CDR1 is MDHEN and CDR2 is SYDVKM. CDR3 loop: CASSTTGRKEKLFF. In DNA form, the CDR3 reads TGTGCCAGCAGTACGACAGGGAGAAAGGAAAAACTGTTTTTT.

The chain links TRBV7-9 to TRBJ2-5; D remains unclear. Trimming pared 3 bases from V and 1 base from J, leaving 9 bases between. The CDR3 sequence is 14 residues long. The germline V gene has CDR1 SEHNR and CDR2 FQNEAQ (reference sequence). Here the CDR3 DNA reads TGTGCCAGCAGCTTCAGTTCTGGCCAAGAGACCCAGTACTTC. Protein sequence: CASSFSSGQETQYF.

The chain carries TRBV13 and TRBJ1-3; TRBD1 is a possible D gene (5 bases). V was shortened by 5 bases and J by 0 bases, with 11 bases between the two germline ends. CDR1 and CDR2 from the germline V gene are PRHDT and FYEKMQ (reference sequence). The CDR3 contains 15 residues. CDR3 protein: CASSQGGISGNTIYF. DNA of the CDR3: TGTGCCAGCAGCCAGGGCGGGATCTCTGGAAACACCATATATTTT.

The chain employs TRBV11-1 and TRBJ2-7, with D perhaps being TRBD1 or TRBD2 (6 bases each). CDR1 is SGHAT, CDR2 FQDESV, per germline (reference sequence). The CDR3 length is 15 residues. V lost 1 base, J lost 2 bases, and 12 bases lay in between. Here the CDR3 DNA reads TGTGCCAGCAGCTTAGGGGGGGCCCTGACCTACGAGCAGTACTTC. Protein: CASSLGGALTYEQYF.

The rearrangement links TRBV5-1 to TRBJ2-7; the D is unclear. With 3 bases removed from V and 2 bases from J, the gap between germline ends came to 9 bases. This CDR3 contains 13 residues. Germline assignment: CDR1 SGHRS and CDR2 YFSETQ. CDR3 in DNA: TGCGCCAGCAGCTCTGGGATAACCTACGAGCAGTACTTC. Translation gives CASSSGITYEQYF.

V and J are TRBV9 and TRBJ2-1; 11 bases match TRBD2. The CDR3 runs 16 residues. Germline-derived CDR1 and CDR2 are SGDLS and YYNGEE. V trimming: 3 bases; J trimming: 5 bases; junction bases outside the gene matches: 7. Written as DNA, the CDR3 is TGTGCCAGCAGCGAGACCATTAGCGGGAGGGACAATGAGCAGTTCTTC. Translating it yields CASSETISGRDNEQFF. Filled out from reference TRBV9 and TRBJ2-1, the complete variable domain reads DSGVTQTPKHLITATGQRVTLRCSPRSGDLSVYWYQQSLDQGLQFLIQYYNGEERAKGNILERFSAQQFPDLHSELNLSSLELGDSALYFCASSETISGRDNEQFFGPGTRLTVL.

The V and J genes are TRBV30 and TRBJ2-5; 7 nucleotides match TRBD1. V trimming: 7 bases; J trimming: 5 bases; junction bases outside the gene matches: 10. The CDR3 is 13 amino acids. Germline values: CDR1 GTSNPN, CDR2 SVGIG (reference sequence). CDR3 sequence reads: CASGAAGGETQYF. The CDR3, as DNA: TGTGCCTCAGGGGCGGCAGGGGGTGAGACCCAGTACTTC.

The genes are TRBV28 and TRBJ1-1; weak D call: TRBD1 (5 bases). V was shortened by 5 bases and J by 6 bases, with 13 bases between the two germline ends. The CDR3 runs 13 residues. Per the germline V gene, CDR1 is MDHEN and CDR2 is SYDVKM. The CDR3 region has the DNA TGTGCCAGCAGTGAACCAGGGAGGCCTGAAGCTTTCTTT. Its translation: CASSEPGRPEAFF.

The J gene is TRBJ2-3, the V gene TRBV5-1, with 12 bases aligning to TRBD2. This CDR3 comprises 16 residues. With V trimmed by 4 bases and J by 0 bases, 3 bases remained unmatched. Germline values: CDR1 SGHRS, CDR2 YFSETQ. The CDR3 DNA reads as TGCGCCAGCAGCGGGACTAGCGGGTCCAGCACAGATACGCAGTATTTT. Translation gives CASSGTSGSSTDTQYF.

This rearrangement joins TRBV9 to TRBJ2-1, with 10 bases identical to TRBD2. Trimming at V came to 0 bases and at J to 6 bases, leaving 6 bases not matched to a gene. There are 16 residues in the CDR3. Per the germline V gene, CDR1 is SGDLS and CDR2 is YYNGEE. DNA for the CDR3: TGTGCCAGCAGCGTAGAGACTAGCGGGTTGGGCAATGAGCAGTTCTTC. This gives the protein CASSVETSGLGNEQFF.